This T cell receptor beta chain was obtained from a study of a mutant IDH1 vaccine in newly diagnosed glioma. Study details: Onset of vaccination occurred 4-6 weeks following radiotherapy alone, or with temozolomide cycles.

Sequencing was performed with immunoSEQ multiplex PCR; in TCRdb, only in-frame clones are kept and a portion is missing. Of 40,000 or so clones in the sample, approximately 85% were seen once. V was trimmed by 3 bases and J by 9 bases, leaving 9 bases between them. Germline assignment: CDR1 MNHNS and CDR2 SASEGT. The length of the CDR3 is 12 residues. Details on this clone: Antigen: not known.

The time point was: week 5, during vaccination. What each vaccine dose contained was 300 ug of mutant IDH1 20-mer peptide, accompanied by topical imiquimod. In every donor, the tumor was a new WHO grade 3 or 4 IDH1-mutant, ATRX-lost astrocytoma. The chain carries TRBV6-1 and TRBJ1-5, with a weak D call TRBD1 (6 bases). The sequence derives from a man aged 40-50 years with glioma. This specimen consisted of PBMCs, obtained from a glioma patient whose treatment included an IDH1 peptide vaccine. CDR3 region: CASSEGGRPQHF. CDR3 DNA sequence: TGTGCCAGCAGTGAGGGGGGCCGGCCCCAGCATTTT.